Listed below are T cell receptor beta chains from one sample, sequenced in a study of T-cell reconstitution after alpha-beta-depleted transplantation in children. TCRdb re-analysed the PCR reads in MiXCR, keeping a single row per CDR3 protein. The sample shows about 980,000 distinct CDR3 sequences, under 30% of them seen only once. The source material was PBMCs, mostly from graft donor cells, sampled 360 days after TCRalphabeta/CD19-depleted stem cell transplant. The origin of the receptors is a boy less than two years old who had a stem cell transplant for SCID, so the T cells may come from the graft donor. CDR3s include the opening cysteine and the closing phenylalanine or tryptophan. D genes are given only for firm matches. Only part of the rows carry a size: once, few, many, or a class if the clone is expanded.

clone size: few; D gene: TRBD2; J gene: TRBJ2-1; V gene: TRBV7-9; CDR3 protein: CASAERGDYNEQFF; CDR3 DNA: TGTGCCAGCGCAGAGCGGGGGGACTACAATGAGCAGTTCTTC
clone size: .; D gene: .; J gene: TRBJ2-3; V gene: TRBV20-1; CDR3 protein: CSAPGGRGRTDTQYF; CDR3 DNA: TGCAGTGCTCCCGGGGGGCGGGGGCGCACAGATACGCAGTATTTT
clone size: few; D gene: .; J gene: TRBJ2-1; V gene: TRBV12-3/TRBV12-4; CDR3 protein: CASRGGQYNEQFF; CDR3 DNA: TGTGCCAGCAGGGGGGGACAGTACAATGAGCAGTTCTTC
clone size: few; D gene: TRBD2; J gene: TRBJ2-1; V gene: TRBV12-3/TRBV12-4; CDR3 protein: CASSPGLAGGHEQFF; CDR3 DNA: TGTGCCAGCAGCCCAGGACTAGCGGGGGGGCATGAGCAGTTCTTC
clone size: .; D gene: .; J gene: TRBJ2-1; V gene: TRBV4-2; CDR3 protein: CASSRRVGNEQFF; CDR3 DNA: TGTGCCAGCAGCCGGCGAGTTGGAAATGAGCAGTTCTTC
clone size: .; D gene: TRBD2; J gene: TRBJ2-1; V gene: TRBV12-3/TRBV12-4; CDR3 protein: CASSLNRGVGAEQFF; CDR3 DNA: TGTGCCAGCAGTTTAAACCGGGGGGTTGGTGCTGAGCAGTTCTTC
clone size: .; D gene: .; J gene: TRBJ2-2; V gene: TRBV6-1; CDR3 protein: CASSEIYGSYTGELFF; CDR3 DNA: TGTGCCAGCAGTGAAATTTACGGGTCTTACACCGGGGAGCTGTTTTTT
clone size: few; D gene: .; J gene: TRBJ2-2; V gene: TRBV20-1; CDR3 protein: CSASVLNTGELFF; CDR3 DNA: TGCAGTGCTAGCGTACTGAACACCGGGGAGCTGTTTTTT
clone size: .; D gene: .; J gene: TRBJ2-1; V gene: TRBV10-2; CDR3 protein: CASWRPRGDEQFF; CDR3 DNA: TGCGCCAGCTGGAGACCCAGGGGCGATGAGCAGTTCTTC
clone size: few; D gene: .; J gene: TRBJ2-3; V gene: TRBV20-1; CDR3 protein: CRGADTQYF; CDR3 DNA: TGCAGAGGGGCAGATACGCAGTATTTT